One sample yielded the 21 T cell receptor beta chains listed below, sequenced in a study of blood T cell repertoires in COVID-19. Assay used: immunoSEQ multiplex PCR; TCRdb lists only in-frame clones, some missing. The repertoire holds under 250,000 clones, with 65% to 90% as singletons. Specimen: peripheral blood. These receptors came from a man aged 45-60 years with COVID-19, enrolled during active disease.

The rearrangement joins TRBV6-2 or TRBV6-3 to TRBJ1-1, with unresolved D. Trimming shortened V by 2 bases and J by 0 bases, and 7 bases separated the two germline ends. Germline V gene lookup returns CDR1 MNHEY and CDR2 SVGEGT. The CDR3 spans 14 residues. In nucleotides, the CDR3 is TGTGCCAGCAGTTACGGCAGTTTGAACACTGAAGCTTTCTTT. Protein sequence: CASSYGSLNTEAFF.

In DNA form, the CDR3 reads TGTGCCAGCCCCAAAGCCGGGCCCGGGGTTAGCCTCCCAACCTCCGATTACGAGCAGTACTTC. It encodes CASPKAGPGVSLPTSDYEQYF. The rearrangement uses TRBV21-1 and TRBJ2-7; the DNA was not compared with TRBD2, the D call given in the table. TRBV21-1 is flagged as a pseudogene. This CDR3 has 21 residues.

The chain uses TRBV2 and TRBJ1-2, with TRBD1 matching 11 bases. The CDR3 is made up of 15 amino acids. The V gene end was trimmed by 2 bases and the J gene end by 7 bases; junction bases not matched to a gene: 6. Germline CDR1 SNHLY, CDR2 FYNNEI. The CDR3 region is CASSEFGTGGFGYTF. CDR3 DNA sequence: TGTGCCAGCAGTGAATTTGGGACAGGGGGGTTTGGCTACACCTTC.

The chain recombines TRBV2 with TRBJ2-2; D may be TRBD2 (5 bases). CDR3 length equals 12 residues. Germline V lookup: CDR1 SNHLY, CDR2 FYNNEI. V was trimmed by 5 bases and J by 6 bases, leaving 7 bases between them. CDR3 amino acids: CASSSRAGELFF. The CDR3 DNA follows: TGTGCCAGCAGTTCGAGGGCCGGGGAGCTGTTTTTT.

As to this clone: Germline is not matched at one junction end, which may reflect a read error. J is TRBJ2-3 and V is TRBV11-2; 10 nucleotides agree with TRBD2. Germline CDR1 and CDR2: SGHAT and FQNNGV. The CDR3 has 16 residues. The CDR3 DNA follows: TGTGCCAGCACCTTAGGTGTAGCGGGGGGCAGGGATACGCAGTATTTT. It yields the protein CASTLGVAGGRDTQYF.

The rearrangement uses TRBV6-5 and TRBJ1-1; D remains unclear. Trimming cost V 7 bases and J 5 bases, with 14 bases left between them. Germline CDR1 is MNHEY and CDR2 is SVGAGI. This CDR3 spans 13 amino acids. CDR3 amino acids: CASIDPAGTEAFF. The CDR3 coding sequence is TGTGCCAGCATCGACCCTGCGGGGACTGAAGCTTTCTTT.

The V and J genes are TRBV3-1 (or the pseudogene TRBV3-2) and TRBJ1-1, with D perhaps TRBD1 (6 bases). Trimming removed 4 bases from V and 8 bases from J, with 14 bases in between. The germline gives CDR1 LGHDT, CDR2 YNNKEL (reference sequence). The CDR3 is made up of 13 amino acids. The CDR3 reads CASSPGGLREAFF. CDR3 coding DNA: TGTGCCAGCAGCCCGGGGGGGCTCAGAGAAGCTTTCTTT.

The chain joins TRBV5-1 to TRBJ2-1, with no clear D. CDR1 and CDR2 from the germline V gene are SGHRS and YFSETQ. The V end lost 5 bases, the J end lost 0 bases, and 9 bases lay between the germline ends. This CDR3 is built from 14 residues. CDR3 nucleotide sequence: TGCGCCAGCAGGGAACAGAGCTCCTACAATGAGCAGTTCTTC. It is translated as CASREQSSYNEQFF.

The rearrangement uses TRBV4-1 and TRBJ1-2; the match to TRBD1 covers 7 bases. V trimming: 4 bases; J trimming: 4 bases; junction bases outside the gene matches: 9. The CDR3 totals 15 residues. CDR1 and CDR2 (germline): MGHRA, YSYEKL. CDR3 loop: CASSLGQEQGYGYTF. CDR3 nucleotide sequence: TGCGCCAGCAGCCTTGGACAGGAACAGGGCTATGGCTACACCTTC.

V and J are TRBV7-2 and TRBJ1-1; D remains unclear. The CDR3 sequence is 14 residues long. Between the trimmed V and J ends, which lost 0 bases and 5 bases, there was a span of 10 bases. In germline, CDR1 is SGHTA, CDR2 FQGNSA. The CDR3 DNA sequence: TGTGCCAGCAGCTTAGCGGGAGGCCGGACTGAAGCTTTCTTT. Its protein product is CASSLAGGRTEAFF.

The chain is built from TRBV3-1 (or the pseudogene TRBV3-2) and TRBJ1-4; 10 nucleotides match TRBD1. This CDR3 region has 19 residues. The trim removed 0 bases at V and 6 bases at J, leaving 13 bases unmatched. In germline, CDR1 is LGHDT, CDR2 YNNKEL (reference sequence). The CDR3 protein is CASSQDPTGGAGRHEKLFF. For the CDR3, the DNA is TGTGCCAGCAGCCAAGATCCGACAGGGGGCGCAGGCCGCCATGAAAAACTGTTTTTT.

This clone was seen only a few times. The genes are TRBV29-1 and TRBJ2-7; 7 bases map to TRBD1. The V and J ends lost 6 bases and 4 bases, in that order; junction bases with no gene match: 6. Germline V gene lookup returns CDR1 SQVTM and CDR2 ANQGSEA. This CDR3 has 12 amino acids. Written as DNA, the CDR3 is TGCAGCGTCGGGGACAGTAGATACGAGCAGTACTTC. This sequence encodes CSVGDSRYEQYF.

The chain joins TRBV4-3 to TRBJ2-5; D unclear. V dropped 0 bases and J dropped 5 bases, with 13 bases sitting between them. CDR1 is LGHNA and CDR2 is YSLEER in the germline V gene. This CDR3 has 15 amino acids. The CDR3 DNA reads TGCGCCAGCAGCCAAGATCGTGCAGGATGGGAGACCCAGTACTTC. Its protein product is CASSQDRAGWETQYF.

This clone was observed a few times. The rearrangement links TRBV5-1 to TRBJ1-6; D is uncertain. Trimming took 2 bases from V and 7 from J, leaving 7 bases between them. Germline assignment: CDR1 SGHRS and CDR2 YFSETQ. The CDR3 is made up of 13 amino acids. This CDR3 reads CASSLDTNSPLHF. The CDR3 DNA is TGCGCCAGCAGCTTAGACACGAATTCACCCCTCCACTTT.

This chain connects TRBV5-1 to TRBJ2-7; maybe TRBD2 (6 bases). Looked up from germline, CDR1 is SGHRS and CDR2 is YFSETQ. The CDR3 sequence is 14 residues long. Deletions cut 4 bases from V and 2 bases from J, with 13 bases between. The CDR3 sequence is CASSDPGTAYEQYF. For the CDR3, the DNA is TGCGCCAGCAGCGACCCCGGGACTGCCTACGAGCAGTACTTC.

Points on this clone: The sample contains more than one DNA sequence encoding this CDR3. The rearrangement links TRBV5-1 to TRBJ2-2, with 7 bases aligning to TRBD1. This CDR3 comprises 15 residues. The V gene end was trimmed by 0 bases and the J gene end by 5 bases; junction bases not matched to a gene: 4. From germline, CDR1 is SGHRS and CDR2 YFSETQ. The CDR3 region is CASSLGQGITGELFF. The CDR3 region has the DNA TGCGCCAGCAGCTTGGGACAGGGAATAACCGGGGAGCTGTTTTTT.

The chain couples TRBV28 to TRBJ1-6, with 10 bases identical to TRBD1. The trim removed 6 bases at V and 8 bases at J, leaving 10 bases unmatched. Germline CDR1 reads MDHEN; CDR2 reads SYDVKM. This CDR3 has 16 residues. The CDR3 loop reads CASRMGDRGPYSPLHF. CDR3 coding DNA: TGTGCCAGCAGGATGGGGGACAGGGGACCTTATTCACCCCTCCACTTT. The full variable domain, rest sourced from reference TRBV28 and TRBJ1-6, is DVKVTQSSRYLVKRTGEKVFLECVQDMDHENMFWYRQDPGLGLRLIYFSYDVKMKEKGDIPEGYSVSREKKERFSLILESASTNQTSMYLCASRMGDRGPYSPLHFGNGTRLTVT.

This clone was counted ten times or more. The chain is built from TRBV20-1 and TRBJ1-1, with 7 bases fitting TRBD1. V gave up 3 bases and J gave up 0 bases; unmatched junction bases: 7. The CDR3 runs 15 residues. Germline lookup yields CDR1 DFQATT and CDR2 SNEGSKA (reference sequence). CDR3 sequence: CSASQSGTVNTEAFF. The DNA for the CDR3 is TGCAGTGCTAGTCAGTCCGGGACAGTGAACACTGAAGCTTTCTTT.

The chain carries TRBV5-1 and TRBJ2-7; TRBD1 matches 9 bases. The V and J ends lost 4 bases and 2 bases, in that order; junction bases with no gene match: 4. The CDR3 is made up of 14 amino acids. In germline, CDR1 is SGHRS, CDR2 YFSETQ. DNA for the CDR3: TGCGCCAGCAGCCGGACAGGGGATCCCTACGAGCAGTACTTC. Its protein is CASSRTGDPYEQYF.

The V call is TRBV6-6, the J call TRBJ1-2; no definite D call. Trimming stripped 5 bases from V and 8 bases from J, with 9 bases between. Looked up from germline, CDR1 is MNHNY and CDR2 is SVGAGI (reference sequence). The CDR3 has 11 residues. CDR3 sequence reads: CASSLAVGYTF. The CDR3 region has the DNA TGTGCCAGCAGTCTGGCGGTCGGCTACACCTTC.

The rearrangement joins TRBV5-1 to TRBJ1-4, with 7 nucleotides matching TRBD1. The V gene's germline CDR1 is SGHRS and CDR2 YFSETQ. V gave up 3 bases and J gave up 7 bases; unmatched junction bases: 6. This CDR3 contains 14 residues. The CDR3 bases are TGCGCCAGCAGCTCCGGGACAGAGGTTGAAAAACTGTTTTTT. It encodes CASSSGTEVEKLFF.